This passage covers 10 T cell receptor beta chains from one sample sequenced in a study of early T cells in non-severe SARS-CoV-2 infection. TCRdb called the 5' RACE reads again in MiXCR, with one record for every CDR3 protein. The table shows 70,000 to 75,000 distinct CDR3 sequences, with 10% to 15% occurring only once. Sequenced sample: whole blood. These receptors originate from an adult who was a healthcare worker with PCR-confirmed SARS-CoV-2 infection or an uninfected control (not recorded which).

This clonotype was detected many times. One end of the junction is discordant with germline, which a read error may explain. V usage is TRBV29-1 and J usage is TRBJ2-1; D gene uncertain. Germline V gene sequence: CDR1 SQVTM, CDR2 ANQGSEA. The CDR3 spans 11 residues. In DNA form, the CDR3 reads TGCAGCGTTGAAGACTCCGGCCTCGGACTCTTC. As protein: CSVEDSGLGLF.

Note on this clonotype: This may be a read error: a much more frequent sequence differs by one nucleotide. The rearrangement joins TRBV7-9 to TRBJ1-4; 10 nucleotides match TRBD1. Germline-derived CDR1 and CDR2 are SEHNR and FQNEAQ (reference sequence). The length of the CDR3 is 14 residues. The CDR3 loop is CTSSLATGGEKLFF. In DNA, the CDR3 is TGTACCAGCAGCTTAGCGACAGGGGGCGAAAAACTGTTTTTT. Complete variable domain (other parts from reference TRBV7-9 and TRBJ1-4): DTGVSQNPRHKITKRGQNVTFRCDPISEHNRLYWYRQTLGQGPEFLTYFQNEAQLEKSRLLSDRFSAERPKGSFSTLEIQRTEQGDSAMYLCTSSLATGGEKLFFGSGTQLSVL.

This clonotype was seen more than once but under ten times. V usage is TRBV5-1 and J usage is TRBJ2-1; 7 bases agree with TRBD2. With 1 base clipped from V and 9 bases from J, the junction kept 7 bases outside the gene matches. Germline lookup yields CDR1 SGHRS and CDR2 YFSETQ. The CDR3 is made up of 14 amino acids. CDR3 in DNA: TGCGCCAGCAGCTTGATAGCTAGCGGCGGTGAGCAGTTCTTC. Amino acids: CASSLIASGGEQFF.

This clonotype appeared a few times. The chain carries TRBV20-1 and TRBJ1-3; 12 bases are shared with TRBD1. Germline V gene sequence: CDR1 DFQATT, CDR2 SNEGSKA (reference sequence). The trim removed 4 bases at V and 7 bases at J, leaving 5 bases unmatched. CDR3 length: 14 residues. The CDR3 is CSATSGTGGNTIYF. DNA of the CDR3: TGCAGTGCTACCTCCGGGACAGGGGGCAACACCATATATTTT.

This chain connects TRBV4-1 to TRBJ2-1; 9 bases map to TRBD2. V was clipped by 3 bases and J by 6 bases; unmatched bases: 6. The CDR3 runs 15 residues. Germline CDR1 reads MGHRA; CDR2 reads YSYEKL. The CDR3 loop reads CASSHPGLASNEQFF. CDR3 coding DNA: TGCGCCAGCAGCCACCCGGGACTAGCTTCCAATGAGCAGTTCTTC.

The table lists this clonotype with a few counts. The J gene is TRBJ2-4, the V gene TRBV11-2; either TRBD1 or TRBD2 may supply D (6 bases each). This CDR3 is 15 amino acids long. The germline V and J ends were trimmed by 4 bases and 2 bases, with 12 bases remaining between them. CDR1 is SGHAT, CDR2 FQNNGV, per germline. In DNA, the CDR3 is TGTGCCAGCAGCTCCCTTCGGGGGCCCAAAAACATTCAGTACTTC. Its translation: CASSSLRGPKNIQYF.

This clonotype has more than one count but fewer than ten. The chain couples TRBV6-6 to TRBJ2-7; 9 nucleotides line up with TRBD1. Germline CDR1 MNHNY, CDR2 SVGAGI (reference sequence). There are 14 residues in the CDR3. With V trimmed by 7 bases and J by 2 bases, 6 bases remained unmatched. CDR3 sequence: CASTSGTGTYEQYF. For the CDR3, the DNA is TGTGCCAGCACCTCCGGGACAGGGACCTACGAGCAGTACTTC.

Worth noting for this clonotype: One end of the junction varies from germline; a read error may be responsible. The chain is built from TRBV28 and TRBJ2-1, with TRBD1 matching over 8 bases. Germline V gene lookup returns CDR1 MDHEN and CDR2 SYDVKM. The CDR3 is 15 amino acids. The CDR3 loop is CASSKDRVLSNEQSF. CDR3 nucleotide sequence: TGTGCCAGCAGCAAGGACAGGGTACTATCGAATGAGCAGTCCTTC. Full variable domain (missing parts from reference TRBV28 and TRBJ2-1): DVKVTQSSRYLVKRTGEKVFLECVQDMDHENMFWYRQDPGLGLRLIYFSYDVKMKEKGDIPEGYSVSREKKERFSLILESASTNQTSMYLCASSKDRVLSNEQSFGPGTRLTVL.

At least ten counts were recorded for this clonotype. The DNA for the CDR3 is TGTGCCAGCAGTAGATCTGACAAGACTGGAAACACCATATATTTT. This encodes CASSRSDKTGNTIYF. V usage is TRBV6-5 and J usage is TRBJ1-3; D call uncertain. Per the germline V gene, CDR1 is MNHEY and CDR2 is SVGAGI. Deletions cut 5 bases from V and 2 bases from J, with 13 bases between. This CDR3 spans 15 amino acids.

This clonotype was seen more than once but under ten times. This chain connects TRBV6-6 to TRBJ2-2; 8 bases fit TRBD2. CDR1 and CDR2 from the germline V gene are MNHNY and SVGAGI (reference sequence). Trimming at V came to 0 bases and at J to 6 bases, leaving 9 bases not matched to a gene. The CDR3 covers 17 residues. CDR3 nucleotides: TGTGCCAGCAGTTACTCCCACGGGGGGGGCGTAGCCGGGGAGCTGTTTTTT. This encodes CASSYSHGGGVAGELFF.